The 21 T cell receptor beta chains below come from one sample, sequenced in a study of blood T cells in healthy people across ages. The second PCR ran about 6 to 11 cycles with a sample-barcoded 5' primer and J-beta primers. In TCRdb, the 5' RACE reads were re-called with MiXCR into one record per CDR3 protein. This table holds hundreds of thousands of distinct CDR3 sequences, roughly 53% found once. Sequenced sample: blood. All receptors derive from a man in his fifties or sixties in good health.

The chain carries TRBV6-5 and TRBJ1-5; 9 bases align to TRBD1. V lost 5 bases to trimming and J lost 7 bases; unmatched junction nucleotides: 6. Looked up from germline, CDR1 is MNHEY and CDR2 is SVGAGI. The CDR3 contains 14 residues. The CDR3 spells CASSPGTGIQPQHF. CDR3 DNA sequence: TGTGCCAGCAGTCCCGGGACAGGGATCCAGCCCCAGCATTTT.

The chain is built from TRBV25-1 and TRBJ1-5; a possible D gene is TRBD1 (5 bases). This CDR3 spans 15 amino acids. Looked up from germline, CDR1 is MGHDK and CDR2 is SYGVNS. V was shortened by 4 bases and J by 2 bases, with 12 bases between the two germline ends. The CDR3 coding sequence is TGTGCCAGCAGTGGGGGGGGGACTCGCAATCAGCCCCAGCATTTT. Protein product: CASSGGGTRNQPQHF.

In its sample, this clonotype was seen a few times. The CDR3 region is CASSPRTGFGYGYTF. The CDR3 DNA reads TGTGCCAGCAGCCCCCGGACAGGGTTCGGCTATGGCTACACCTTC. The V and J genes are TRBV11-2 and TRBJ1-2; 8 bases map to TRBD1. This CDR3 has 15 residues. The V gene end was trimmed by 5 bases and the J gene end by 4 bases; junction bases not matched to a gene: 9. Germline CDR1 SGHAT, CDR2 FQNNGV.

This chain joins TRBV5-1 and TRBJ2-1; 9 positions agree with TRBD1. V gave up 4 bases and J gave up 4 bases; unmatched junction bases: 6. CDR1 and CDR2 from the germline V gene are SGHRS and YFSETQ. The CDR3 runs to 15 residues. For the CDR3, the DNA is TGCGCCAGCAGCGTACAGGGGGCCGATTACAATGAGCAGTTCTTC. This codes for CASSVQGADYNEQFF.

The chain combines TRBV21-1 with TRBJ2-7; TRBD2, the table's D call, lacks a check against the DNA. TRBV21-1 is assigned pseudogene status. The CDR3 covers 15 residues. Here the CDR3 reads CASSKEAVRPYEQYF. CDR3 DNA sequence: TGTGCCAGCAGCAAAGAGGCAGTCCGTCCCTACGAGCAGTACTTC.

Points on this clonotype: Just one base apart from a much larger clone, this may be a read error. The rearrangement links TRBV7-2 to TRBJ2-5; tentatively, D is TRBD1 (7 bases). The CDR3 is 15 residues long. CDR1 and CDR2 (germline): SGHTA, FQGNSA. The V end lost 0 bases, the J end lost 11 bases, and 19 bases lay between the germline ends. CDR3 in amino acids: CASSLARGDFNEQYF. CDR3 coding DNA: TGTGCCAGCAGCTTAGCCAGGGGGGACTTCAATGAGCAGTACTTC.

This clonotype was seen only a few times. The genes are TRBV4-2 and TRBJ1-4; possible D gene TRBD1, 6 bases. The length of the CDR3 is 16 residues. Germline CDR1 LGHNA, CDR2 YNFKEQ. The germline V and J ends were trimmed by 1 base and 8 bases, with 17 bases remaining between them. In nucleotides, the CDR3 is TGTGCCAGCAGCCAAGGGTCGGGGGCGTCGTGGGAAAAACTGTTTTTT. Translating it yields CASSQGSGASWEKLFF.

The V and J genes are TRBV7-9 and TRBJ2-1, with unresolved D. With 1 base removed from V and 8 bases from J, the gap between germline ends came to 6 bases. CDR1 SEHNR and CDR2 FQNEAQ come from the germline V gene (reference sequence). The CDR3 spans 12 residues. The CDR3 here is CASSLESHEQFF. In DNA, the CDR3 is TGTGCCAGCAGCTTAGAATCCCATGAGCAGTTCTTC.

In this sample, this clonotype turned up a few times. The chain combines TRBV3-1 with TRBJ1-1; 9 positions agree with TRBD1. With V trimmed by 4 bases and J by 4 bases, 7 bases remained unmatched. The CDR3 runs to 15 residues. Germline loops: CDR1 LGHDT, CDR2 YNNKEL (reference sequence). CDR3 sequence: CASSLSGQGGTEAFF. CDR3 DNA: TGTGCCAGCAGCCTTTCGGGACAGGGAGGCACTGAAGCTTTCTTT.

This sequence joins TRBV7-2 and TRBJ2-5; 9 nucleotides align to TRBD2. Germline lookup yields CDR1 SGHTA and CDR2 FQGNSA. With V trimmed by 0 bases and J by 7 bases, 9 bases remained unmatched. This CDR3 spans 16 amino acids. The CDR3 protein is CASSLALAAGGSTQYF. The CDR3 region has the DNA TGTGCCAGCAGCTTAGCATTAGCAGCGGGGGGCTCGACCCAGTACTTC.

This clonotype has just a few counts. As DNA, the CDR3 is TGTGCCACCAGCAGAGTTCCCAGCTCCTACAATGAGCAGTTCTTC. It yields the protein CATSRVPSSYNEQFF. The gene calls are TRBV15 and TRBJ2-1; D is unclear. CDR3 length: 15 amino acids. V lost 1 base, J lost 0 bases, and 7 bases lay in between. Germline V gene data show CDR1 as LNHNV and CDR2 as YYDKDF (reference sequence).

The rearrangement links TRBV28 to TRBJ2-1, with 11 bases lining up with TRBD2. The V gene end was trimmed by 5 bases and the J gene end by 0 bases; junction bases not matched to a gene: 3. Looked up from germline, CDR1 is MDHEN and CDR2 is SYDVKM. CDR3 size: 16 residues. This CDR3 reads CASSITSGGSYNEQFF. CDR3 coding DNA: TGTGCCAGCAGTATTACTAGCGGGGGCTCCTACAATGAGCAGTTCTTC.

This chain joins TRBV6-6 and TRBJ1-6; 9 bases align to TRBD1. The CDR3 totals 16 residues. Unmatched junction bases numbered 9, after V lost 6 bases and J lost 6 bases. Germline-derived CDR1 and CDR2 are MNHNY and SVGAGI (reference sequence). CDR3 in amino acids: CASRLRPGQGNSPLHF. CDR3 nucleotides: TGTGCCAGCAGGCTGCGTCCGGGACAGGGTAATTCACCCCTCCACTTT.

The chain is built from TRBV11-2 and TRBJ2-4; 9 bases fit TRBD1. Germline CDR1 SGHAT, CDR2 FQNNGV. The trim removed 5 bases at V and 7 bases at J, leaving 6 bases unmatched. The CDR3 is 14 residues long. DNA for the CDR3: TGTGCCAGCAGCCTAGGGACAGGGTTGAACATTCAGTACTTC. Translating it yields CASSLGTGLNIQYF.

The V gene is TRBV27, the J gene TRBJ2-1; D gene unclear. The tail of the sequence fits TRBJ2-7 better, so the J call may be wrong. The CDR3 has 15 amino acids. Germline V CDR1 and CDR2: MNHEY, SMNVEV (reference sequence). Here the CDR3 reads CASSSWAVPYNEQYF. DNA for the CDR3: TGTGCCAGCAGTTCATGGGCAGTACCCTACAATGAGCAGTACTTC.

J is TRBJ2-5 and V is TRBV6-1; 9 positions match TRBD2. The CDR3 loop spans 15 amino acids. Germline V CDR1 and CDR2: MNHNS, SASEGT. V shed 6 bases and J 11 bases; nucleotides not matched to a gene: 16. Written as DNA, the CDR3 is TGTGCCAGCAGGAGGTCCGGGACTAGCAACGATGAGCAGTACTTC. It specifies CASRRSGTSNDEQYF.

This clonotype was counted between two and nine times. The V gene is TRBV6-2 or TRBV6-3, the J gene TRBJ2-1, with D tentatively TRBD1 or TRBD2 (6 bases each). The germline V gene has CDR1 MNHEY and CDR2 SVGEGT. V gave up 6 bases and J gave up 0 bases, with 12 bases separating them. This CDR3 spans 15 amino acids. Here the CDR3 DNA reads TGTGCCAGCAGCAACGGGGGCAGCTCCTACAATGAGCAGTTCTTC. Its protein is CASSNGGSSYNEQFF.

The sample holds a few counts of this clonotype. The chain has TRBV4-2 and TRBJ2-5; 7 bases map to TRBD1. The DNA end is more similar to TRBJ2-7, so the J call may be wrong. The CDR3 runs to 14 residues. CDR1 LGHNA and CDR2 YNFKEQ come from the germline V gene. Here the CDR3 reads CASSHGDRAYEQYF. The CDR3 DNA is TGTGCCAGCAGCCATGGTGACAGGGCATACGAGCAGTACTTC.

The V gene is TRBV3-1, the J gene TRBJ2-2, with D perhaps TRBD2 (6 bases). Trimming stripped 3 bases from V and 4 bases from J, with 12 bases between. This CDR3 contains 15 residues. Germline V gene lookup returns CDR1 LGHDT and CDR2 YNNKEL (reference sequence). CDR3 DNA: TGTGCCAGCAGCCAGGGGGGACCTCTCACCGGGGAGCTGTTTTTT. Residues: CASSQGGPLTGELFF.

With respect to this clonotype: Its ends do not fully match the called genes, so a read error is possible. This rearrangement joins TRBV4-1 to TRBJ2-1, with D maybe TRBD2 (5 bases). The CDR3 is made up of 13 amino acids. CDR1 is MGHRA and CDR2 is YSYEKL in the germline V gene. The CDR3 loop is CASSQVAYSEQFF. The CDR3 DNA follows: TGCGCCAGCAGCCAAGTAGCGTACAGTGAGCAGTTCTTC.

The CDR3 DNA follows: TGTGCCAGCAGCCAAGGCCAGGGGGCCTGGGATGAGCAGTACTTC. Its translation is CASSQGQGAWDEQYF. The genes are TRBV3-1 and TRBJ2-7; 8 nucleotides line up with TRBD1. The CDR3 consists of 15 residues. Germline-derived CDR1 and CDR2 are LGHDT and YNNKEL (reference sequence). V trimming: 1 base; J trimming: 7 bases; junction bases outside the gene matches: 9.